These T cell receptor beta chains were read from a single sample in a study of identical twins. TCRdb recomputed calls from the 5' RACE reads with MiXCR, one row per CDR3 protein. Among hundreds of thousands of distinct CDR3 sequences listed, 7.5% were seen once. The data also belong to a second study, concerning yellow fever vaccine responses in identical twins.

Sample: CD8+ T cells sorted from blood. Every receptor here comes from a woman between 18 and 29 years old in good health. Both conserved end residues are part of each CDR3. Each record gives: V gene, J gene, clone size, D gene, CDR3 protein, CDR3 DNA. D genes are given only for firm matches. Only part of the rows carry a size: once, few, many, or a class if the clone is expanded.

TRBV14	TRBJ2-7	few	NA	CASSQMRGRENEQYF	TGTGCCAGCAGCCAAATGCGGGGGCGGGAGAACGAGCAGTACTTC
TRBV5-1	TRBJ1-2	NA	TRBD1	CASSSGTGNYGYTF	TGCGCCAGCAGCTCCGGGACAGGGAACTATGGCTACACCTTC
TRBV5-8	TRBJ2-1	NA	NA	CASSLATLGPTYNEQFF	TGTGCCAGCAGCTTGGCCACCTTAGGCCCAACCTACAATGAGCAGTTCTTC
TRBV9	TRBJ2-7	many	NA	CASSAEISGNYEQYF	TGTGCCAGCAGCGCAGAGATTTCCGGTAACTACGAGCAGTACTTC
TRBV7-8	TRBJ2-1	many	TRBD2	CASSSSGGEQFF	TGTGCCAGCAGCTCAAGCGGGGGTGAGCAGTTCTTC
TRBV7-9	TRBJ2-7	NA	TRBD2	CASSSSGGSGSDEQYF	TGTGCCAGCAGCTCCAGCGGCGGTAGCGGGAGCGACGAGCAGTACTTC
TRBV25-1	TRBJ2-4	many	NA	CASSARRQGENIQYF	TGTGCCAGCAGTGCCCGGAGGCAGGGCGAAAACATTCAGTACTTC
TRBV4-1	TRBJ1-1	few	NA	CASSQYRRMNTEAFF	TGCGCCAGCAGCCAATACAGGAGAATGAACACTGAAGCTTTCTTT
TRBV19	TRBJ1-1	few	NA	CASSIDLGEYTEAFF	TGTGCCAGTAGTATAGATCTCGGGGAATACACTGAAGCTTTCTTT
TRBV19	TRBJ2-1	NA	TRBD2	CASSPRDGLDPYSYNEQFF	TGTGCCAGTAGTCCACGGGACGGACTAGACCCTTACTCCTACAATGAGCAGTTCTTC
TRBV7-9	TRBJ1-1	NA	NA	CASSRTGLGNTEAFF	TGTGCCAGCAGCAGGACGGGGTTGGGGAACACTGAAGCTTTCTTT
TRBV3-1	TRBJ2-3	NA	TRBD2	CASSRPTSADTQYF	TGTGCCAGCAGCCGTCCCACTAGCGCAGATACGCAGTATTTT
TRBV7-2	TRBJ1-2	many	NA	CASAPGSYGYTF	TGTGCCAGCGCCCCTGGGAGCTATGGCTACACCTTC
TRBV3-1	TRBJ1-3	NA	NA	CASSQDSGLSGNTIYF	TGTGCCAGCAGCCAAGATTCCGGTCTCTCTGGAAACACCATATATTTT
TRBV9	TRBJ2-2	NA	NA	CASSESSSGPNTGELFF	TGTGCCAGCAGCGAATCGAGTAGCGGACCTAACACCGGGGAGCTGTTTTTT
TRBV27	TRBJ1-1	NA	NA	CASSLYRDTEAFF	TGTGCCAGCAGTTTGTATAGGGACACTGAAGCTTTCTTT
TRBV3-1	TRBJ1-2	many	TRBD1	CASSQGTAFYGYTF	TGTGCCAGCAGCCAGGGGACAGCGTTCTATGGCTACACCTTC
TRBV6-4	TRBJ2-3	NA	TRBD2	CASRLSGGSSDTQYF	TGTGCCAGCAGATTAAGCGGGGGGAGTTCAGATACGCAGTATTTT
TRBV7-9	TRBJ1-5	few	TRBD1	CASSLTGTGNNQPQHF	TGTGCCAGCAGTTTAACAGGGACAGGGAACAATCAGCCCCAGCATTTT
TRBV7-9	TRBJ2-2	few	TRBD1	CASSPRQGGQTGELFF	TGTGCCAGCAGCCCGAGACAGGGCGGCCAAACCGGGGAGCTGTTTTTT
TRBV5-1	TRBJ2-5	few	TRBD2	CASSFSLSGSHQETQYF	TGCGCCAGCAGCTTTTCCCTTAGCGGGAGCCATCAGGAGACCCAGTACTTC
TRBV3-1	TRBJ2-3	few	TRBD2	CASSQTSGGLADTQYF	TGTGCCAGCAGCCAGACTAGCGGGGGTTTGGCAGATACGCAGTATTTT
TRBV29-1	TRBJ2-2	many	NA	CSVVGQYTGELFF	TGCAGCGTCGTGGGCCAATACACCGGGGAGCTGTTTTTT
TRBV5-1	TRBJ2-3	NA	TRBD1	CASSFLDRGTDTQYF	TGCGCCAGCAGCTTTTTGGACAGGGGAACAGATACGCAGTATTTT
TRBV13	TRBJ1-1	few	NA	CASSSTALQGVNTEAFF	TGTGCCAGCAGCTCAACGGCTTTACAGGGAGTGAACACTGAAGCTTTCTTT
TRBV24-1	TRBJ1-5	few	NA	CATSTGSNQPQHF	TGTGCCACCAGTACGGGTAGCAATCAGCCCCAGCATTTT
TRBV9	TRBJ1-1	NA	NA	CASSVSQRGNTEAFF	TGTGCCAGCAGCGTATCCCAGCGGGGGAACACTGAAGCTTTCTTT
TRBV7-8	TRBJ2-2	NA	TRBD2	CASSSGTSGRTGELFF	TGTGCCAGCAGTTCCGGGACTAGCGGGAGGACCGGGGAGCTGTTTTTT
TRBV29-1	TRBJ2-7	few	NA	CSVEVERYEQYF	TGCAGCGTTGAAGTCGAGCGCTACGAGCAGTACTTC
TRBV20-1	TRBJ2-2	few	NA	CSASSGNTGELFF	TGCAGTGCTAGTTCGGGGAACACCGGGGAGCTGTTTTTT
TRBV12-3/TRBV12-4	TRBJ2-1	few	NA	CASSFNLIEPREKGVGEQFF	TGTGCCAGCAGTTTTAATCTGATAGAGCCGCGGGAGAAGGGGGTAGGTGAGCAGTTCTTC
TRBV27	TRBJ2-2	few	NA	CASSHDRRNTGELFF	TGTGCCAGCAGTCATGACCGCCGAAACACCGGGGAGCTGTTTTTT
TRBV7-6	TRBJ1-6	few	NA	CASSIDALTLHF	TGTGCCAGCAGTATAGATGCCCTCACCCTCCACTTT
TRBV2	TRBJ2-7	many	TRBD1	CASSDRHRGESEQYF	TGTGCCAGCAGTGATAGGCACAGGGGGGAGAGCGAGCAGTACTTC
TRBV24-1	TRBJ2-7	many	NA	CATSDLNYEQYF	TGTGCCACCAGTGACCTCAACTACGAGCAGTACTTC
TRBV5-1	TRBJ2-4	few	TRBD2	CASSSGGFLAGLAKNIQYF	TGCGCCAGCAGCTCAGGGGGTTTCCTAGCGGGGCTAGCCAAAAACATTCAGTACTTC
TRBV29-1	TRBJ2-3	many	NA	CSVEARTDTQYF	TGCAGCGTTGAAGCTCGCACAGATACGCAGTATTTT
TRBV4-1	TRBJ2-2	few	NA	CASSQVAGGYTGELFF	TGCGCCAGCAGCCAAGTGGCTGGCGGGTACACCGGGGAGCTGTTTTTT
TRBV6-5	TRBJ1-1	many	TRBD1	CASSYAGGVTEAFF	TGTGCCAGCAGTTACGCAGGGGGAGTAACTGAAGCTTTCTTT
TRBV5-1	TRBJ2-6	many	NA	CASSLYISGANVLTF	TGCGCCAGCAGCTTGTACATTTCCGGGGCCAACGTCCTGACTTTC
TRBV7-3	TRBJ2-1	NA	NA	CASSLDGSYLEDEQFF	TGTGCCAGCAGCTTAGACGGGAGCTATCTTGAAGATGAGCAGTTCTTC
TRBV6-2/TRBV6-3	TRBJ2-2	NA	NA	CASSYLEDTGELFF	TGTGCCAGCAGTTACTTGGAGGATACCGGGGAGCTGTTTTTT
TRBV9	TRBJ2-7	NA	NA	CASSAGVSPYEQYF	TGTGCCAGCAGCGCGGGGGTTTCTCCCTACGAGCAGTACTTC
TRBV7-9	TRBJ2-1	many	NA	CASSLTGGNEQFF	TGTGCCAGCAGCTTGACTGGGGGGAATGAGCAGTTCTTC
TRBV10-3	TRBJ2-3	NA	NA	CAISVEGRVDTQYF	TGTGCCATCAGTGTTGAGGGAAGGGTAGATACGCAGTATTTT
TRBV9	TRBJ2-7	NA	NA	CASSVGASSSYEQYF	TGTGCCAGCAGCGTAGGTGCGTCCAGCTCCTACGAGCAGTACTTC
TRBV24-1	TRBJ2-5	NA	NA	CATSDFGETQYF	TGTGCCACCAGTGATTTCGGAGAGACCCAGTACTTC
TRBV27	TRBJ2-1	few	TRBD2	CASSLSKRGYNEQFF	TGTGCCAGCAGTTTATCGAAGCGGGGTTACAATGAGCAGTTCTTC
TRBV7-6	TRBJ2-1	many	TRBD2	CASSLGLAGNSYNEQFF	TGTGCCAGCAGCTTAGGGCTAGCGGGCAACTCCTACAATGAGCAGTTCTTC